Listed here are 27 T cell receptor beta chains from one sample, sequenced in a study of cytomegalovirus exposure and HLA in healthy donors. In the PCR, 60 Vbeta and 13 Jbeta primers were used. Only in-frame clones appear in the TCRdb table, and some are missing; sequencing was by immunoSEQ multiplex PCR. The table shows 150,000 to 200,000 clones, with about 73% occurring only once. The sequencing input was PBMCs. These receptors came from a woman in her forties in good health and CMV-seronegative.

The chain carries TRBV5-6 and TRBJ2-2, with D unclear. Germline CDR1 SGHDT, CDR2 YYEEEE. The CDR3 runs to 14 residues. V lost 0 bases to trimming and J lost 1 base, with 4 bases between them. The CDR3 loop reads CASSLGGNTGELFF. Here the CDR3 DNA reads TGTGCCAGCAGCTTGGGAGGGAACACCGGGGAGCTGTTTTTT.

The chain is built from TRBV5-4 and TRBJ2-3; perhaps TRBD1 as D (5 bases). The CDR3 length is 17 residues. Germline V gene sequence: CDR1 SGHNT, CDR2 YYREEE (reference sequence). V was cut by 0 bases and J by 2 bases, with 16 bases left in between. As DNA, the CDR3 is TGTGCCAGCAGCTTGGCCGAAGGGGTTACGGACACAGATACGCAGTATTTT. Residues: CASSLAEGVTDTDTQYF.

The chain combines TRBV4-1 with TRBJ2-7; the match to TRBD1 covers 7 bases. Germline CDR1 MGHRA, CDR2 YSYEKL. The V and J ends lost 3 bases and 6 bases, in that order; junction bases with no gene match: 8. This CDR3 comprises 14 residues. DNA for the CDR3: TGCGCCAGCAGCCACACAACAGGGGCGGGCGAGCAGTACTTC. Translated: CASSHTTGAGEQYF.

The chain is built from TRBV19 and TRBJ1-1; the D gene is possibly TRBD1 (5 bases). The CDR3 contains 14 residues. Trimming took 1 base from V and 0 from J, leaving 6 bases between them. Germline CDR1 reads LNHDA; CDR2 reads SQIVND (reference sequence). CDR3: CASSIAGMNTEAFF. For the CDR3, the DNA is TGTGCCAGTAGTATAGCAGGGATGAACACTGAAGCTTTCTTT.

V is TRBV4-2 and J is TRBJ2-2; D unclear. Trimming stripped 0 bases from V and 7 bases from J, with 18 bases between. Germline V gives CDR1 LGHNA, CDR2 YNFKEQ. This CDR3 region has 17 residues. CDR3 residues: CASSQDWAAQSDGELFF. The CDR3 region has the DNA TGTGCCAGCAGCCAAGATTGGGCAGCCCAATCGGACGGGGAGCTGTTTTTT.

The rearrangement uses TRBV29-1 and TRBJ2-1, with TRBD2 as a possible D gene (6 bases). The V gene lost 2 bases and the J gene lost 10 bases, with 18 bases spanning the gap. The germline gives CDR1 SQVTM, CDR2 ANQGSEA. The CDR3 sequence is 14 residues long. This chain's CDR3 is CSVERDSASSEQFF. The CDR3 nucleotides are TGCAGCGTTGAAAGGGACTCTGCCTCATCGGAGCAGTTCTTC.

The chain links TRBV6-5 to TRBJ2-4, with D possibly matching TRBD2 (6 bases). V dropped 6 bases and J dropped 10 bases, with 19 bases sitting between them. The V gene's germline CDR1 is MNHEY and CDR2 SVGAGI. This CDR3 spans 14 amino acids. In DNA form, the CDR3 reads TGTGCCAGCAGACCGGACTACGAAACAGGAATTCAGTACTTC. Translation gives CASRPDYETGIQYF.

This clone was seen a handful of times. The V gene is TRBV6-1, the J gene TRBJ2-2; D possibly corresponds to TRBD1 (5 bases). The CDR3 contains 13 residues. The V end lost 11 bases, the J end lost 1 base, and 11 bases lay between the germline ends. Germline V gene sequence: CDR1 MNHNS, CDR2 SASEGT. The CDR3: CAGVTGNTGELFF. The CDR3 bases are TGTGCCGGGGTTACAGGGAACACCGGGGAGCTGTTTTTT.

The V gene is TRBV11-2, the J gene TRBJ2-3; 14 nucleotides agree with TRBD2. Germline assignment: CDR1 SGHAT and CDR2 FQNNGV. This CDR3 is 16 amino acids long. V gave up 5 bases and J gave up 0 bases; unmatched junction bases: 1. This CDR3 is CASSRTSGGSTDTQYF. CDR3 in DNA: TGTGCCAGCAGCCGGACTAGCGGGGGGAGCACAGATACGCAGTATTTT. The whole variable domain, filled in from reference TRBV11-2 and TRBJ2-3, reads EAGVAQSPRYKIIEKRQSVAFWCNPISGHATLYWYQQILGQGPKLLIQFQNNGVVDDSQLPKDRFSAERLKGVDSTLKIQPAKLEDSAVYLCASSRTSGGSTDTQYFGPGTRLTVL.

The CDR3 here is CASSWTGAMNTEAFF. Written as DNA, the CDR3 is TGTGCCAGCAGCTGGACAGGGGCAATGAACACTGAAGCTTTCTTT. This chain connects TRBV5-5 to TRBJ1-1, with 9 bases lining up with TRBD1. V lost 3 bases, J lost 0 bases, and 3 bases stayed unmatched. Germline loops: CDR1 SGHKS, CDR2 YYEKEE (reference sequence). The CDR3 totals 15 residues.

This clone was seen just once. The CDR3 reads CASSGQGPGELFF. The CDR3 bases are TGTGCCAGCAGTGGACAGGGCCCCGGGGAGCTGTTTTTT. The gene calls are TRBV2 and TRBJ2-2, with TRBD1 identical over 7 bases. The CDR3 sequence is 13 residues long. With V trimmed by 4 bases and J by 6 bases, 2 bases remained unmatched. Per germline, CDR1 SNHLY and CDR2 FYNNEI.

V is TRBV25-1 and J is TRBJ2-7, with 12 bases identical to TRBD1. CDR3 size: 15 residues. J lost 0 bases, V lost 5 bases, and 2 bases had no gene match. The germline V gene encodes CDR1 MGHDK and CDR2 SYGVNS. CDR3 in DNA: TGTGCCAGCAGTTCGGGACAGGGGGCCTCCTACGAGCAGTACTTC. This encodes CASSSGQGASYEQYF.

This rearrangement joins TRBV7-9 to TRBJ1-2, with D unclear. CDR1 and CDR2 (germline): SEHNR, FQNEAQ (reference sequence). V lost 5 bases to trimming and J lost 8 bases, with 18 bases between them. This CDR3 has 14 residues. The CDR3 coding sequence is TGTGCCAGCAGCCCGCAACCTTATAGCGGAGGCTACACCTTC. Translation: CASSPQPYSGGYTF.

This clone has just a few counts. The chain recombines TRBV19 with TRBJ1-1, with a tentative D call TRBD1 (6 bases). The V end was cut by 6 bases, the J end by 5 bases, with 10 bases between. The CDR3 totals 12 residues. Per germline, CDR1 LNHDA and CDR2 SQIVND (reference sequence). CDR3 in DNA: TGTGCCAGTAGCATCCAGGGGACTGAAGCTTTCTTT. Encoded protein: CASSIQGTEAFF.

The chain carries TRBV5-1 and TRBJ2-7; the match to TRBD1 covers 8 bases. With V trimmed by 2 bases and J by 2 bases, 6 bases remained unmatched. The germline V gene encodes CDR1 SGHRS and CDR2 YFSETQ. The CDR3 runs 15 residues. CDR3 protein: CASSLSRTGTYEQYF. The CDR3 region has the DNA TGCGCCAGCAGCTTAAGCCGGACAGGGACCTACGAGCAGTACTTC. Full variable domain (outside the CDR3, taken from reference TRBV5-1 and TRBJ2-7): KAGVTQTPRYLIKTRGQQVTLSCSPISGHRSVSWYQQTPGQGLQFLFEYFSETQRNKGNFPGRFSGRQFSNSRSEMNVSTLELGDSALYLCASSLSRTGTYEQYFGPGTRLTVT.

The table lists this clone with a count of one. V is TRBV18 and J is TRBJ2-5; TRBD2 agrees at 8 bases. Per the germline V gene, CDR1 is KGHSH and CDR2 is LQKENI. This CDR3 contains 15 residues. V lost 5 bases to trimming and J lost 4 bases; unmatched junction nucleotides: 9. CDR3: CASSLSGGASETQYF. The CDR3 DNA sequence: TGTGCCAGCTCATTATCCGGGGGGGCATCAGAGACCCAGTACTTC.

The CDR3 protein is CASSISGFKGIPETQYF. CDR3 nucleotides: TGTGCCAGTAGTATTAGCGGATTTAAAGGAATTCCAGAGACCCAGTACTTC. The rearrangement uses TRBV19 and TRBJ2-5, with a tentative D call TRBD2 (6 bases). The CDR3 contains 17 residues. Germline V gene lookup returns CDR1 LNHDA and CDR2 SQIVND (reference sequence). V shed 3 bases and J shed 4 bases, with 21 bases lying between them. Filled out from reference TRBV19 and TRBJ2-5, the complete variable domain reads DGGITQSPKYLFRKEGQNVTLSCEQNLNHDAMYWYRQDPGQGLRLIYYSQIVNDFQKGDIAEGYSVSREKKESFPLTVTSAQKNPTAFYLCASSISGFKGIPETQYFGPGTRLLVL.

This rearrangement joins TRBV9 to TRBJ2-5, with D maybe TRBD2 (6 bases). Looked up from germline, CDR1 is SGDLS and CDR2 is YYNGEE. The CDR3 has 14 amino acids. Trimming stripped 0 bases from V and 4 bases from J, with 10 bases between. CDR3 in DNA: TGTGCCAGCAGCGTAGGTAATAGCGGAGAGACCCAGTACTTC. As protein: CASSVGNSGETQYF.

The chain links TRBV5-6 to TRBJ2-5; unclear D gene. Trimming left V 3 bases short and J 4 bases short, with 13 bases between. Germline CDR1 SGHDT, CDR2 YYEEEE. The CDR3 totals 14 residues. CDR3 nucleotide sequence: TGTGCCAGCAGCTCCCCGACTGGCGGAGAGACCCAGTACTTC. Translation: CASSSPTGGETQYF.

The rearrangement joins TRBV18 to TRBJ2-3, with 10 bases lining up with TRBD2. V trimming: 1 base; J trimming: 3 bases; junction bases outside the gene matches: 4. The CDR3 spans 16 residues. Germline CDR1 KGHSH, CDR2 LQKENI. As DNA, the CDR3 is TGTGCCAGCTCACCACGGATAGCGGGGGGAACAGATACGCAGTATTTT. Protein sequence: CASSPRIAGGTDTQYF.

The chain carries TRBV27 and TRBJ1-6; no clear D gene. This CDR3 is built from 13 residues. V was clipped by 8 bases and J by 6 bases, with 11 bases between them. Germline CDR1 is MNHEY and CDR2 is SMNVEV (reference sequence). CDR3 DNA: TGTGCCAGCGGCCAGGCCGGTAATTCACCCCTCCACTTT. This codes for CASGQAGNSPLHF.

A single count supports this clone. The J gene is TRBJ2-5, the V gene TRBV7-2, with unresolved D. Germline assignment: CDR1 SGHTA and CDR2 FQGNSA. CDR3 length equals 16 residues. V was clipped by 1 base and J by 1 base, with 13 bases between them. Written as DNA, the CDR3 is TGTGCCAGCAGCTTAGTATCTACAGCATTCCAAGAGACCCAGTACTTC. This gives the protein CASSLVSTAFQETQYF.

Note on this clone: This sample includes further DNA sequences coding for the same CDR3. J is TRBJ1-4 and V is TRBV11-2, with TRBD1 matching 7 bases. The CDR3 loop spans 13 amino acids. Germline V gene data show CDR1 as SGHAT and CDR2 as FQNNGV. J lost 5 bases, V lost 4 bases, and 1 base had no gene match. CDR3 residues: CASSWGQNEKLFF. CDR3 DNA: TGTGCCAGCAGCTGGGGACAGAATGAAAAACTGTTTTTT.

The gene calls are TRBV13 and TRBJ1-4; D unclear. Germline assignment: CDR1 PRHDT and CDR2 FYEKMQ (reference sequence). V dropped 5 bases and J dropped 5 bases, with 15 bases sitting between them. The CDR3 is 15 residues long. The CDR3 nucleotides read TGTGCCAGCAGCCCTAGCCAGCGGAGAAATGAAAAACTGTTTTTT. Translation: CASSPSQRRNEKLFF. The full variable domain, rest sourced from reference TRBV13 and TRBJ1-4, is AAGVIQSPRHLIKEKRETATLKCYPIPRHDTVYWYQQGPGQDPQFLISFYEKMQSDKGSIPDRFSAQQFSDYHSELNMSSLELGDSALYFCASSPSQRRNEKLFFGSGTQLSVL.

This sequence joins TRBV28 and TRBJ1-1; maybe TRBD1 (5 bases). Looked up from germline, CDR1 is MDHEN and CDR2 is SYDVKM. The CDR3 consists of 17 residues. V was trimmed by 4 bases and J by 1 base, leaving 19 bases between them. CDR3 loop: CASSSLSSLTENTEAFF. The CDR3 coding sequence is TGTGCCAGCAGTTCCTTATCCTCCCTGACAGAGAACACTGAAGCTTTCTTT.

CDR3 nucleotides: TGCGCCAGCTCTTCGCAGGGGGTGACGAACACTGAAGCTTTCTTT. The encoded protein is CASSSQGVTNTEAFF. This chain uses TRBV5-1 with TRBJ1-1; 7 bases map to TRBD1. The V gene's germline CDR1 is SGHRS and CDR2 YFSETQ. This CDR3 comprises 15 residues. The V segment lost 7 bases and the J segment 1 base; nucleotides outside the gene matches: 10. The variable domain in full, completed from reference TRBV5-1 and TRBJ1-1, reads KAGVTQTPRYLIKTRGQQVTLSCSPISGHRSVSWYQQTPGQGLQFLFEYFSETQRNKGNFPGRFSGRQFSNSRSEMNVSTLELGDSALYLCASSSQGVTNTEAFFGQGTRLTVV.

The chain combines TRBV9 with TRBJ2-1; 11 bases agree with TRBD2. The CDR3 spans 15 residues. The germline gives CDR1 SGDLS, CDR2 YYNGEE. V lost 4 bases and J lost 8; bases outside the gene matches: 8. CDR3 nucleotides: TGTGCCAGCAGCTCCTTAGCGGGGGGGCCCGATGAGCAGTTCTTC. It encodes CASSSLAGGPDEQFF.